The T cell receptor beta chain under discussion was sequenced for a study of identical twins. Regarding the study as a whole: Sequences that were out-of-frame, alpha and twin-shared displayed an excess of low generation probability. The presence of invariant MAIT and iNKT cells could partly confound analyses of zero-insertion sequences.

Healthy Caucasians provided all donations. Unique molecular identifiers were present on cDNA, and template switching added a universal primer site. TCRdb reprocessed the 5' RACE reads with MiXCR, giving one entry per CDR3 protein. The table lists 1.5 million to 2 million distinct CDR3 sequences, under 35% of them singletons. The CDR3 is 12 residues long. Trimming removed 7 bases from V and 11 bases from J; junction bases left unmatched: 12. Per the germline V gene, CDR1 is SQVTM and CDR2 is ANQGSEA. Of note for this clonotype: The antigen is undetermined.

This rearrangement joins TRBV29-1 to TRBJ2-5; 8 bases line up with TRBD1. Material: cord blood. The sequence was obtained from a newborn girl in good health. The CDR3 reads CSGSQGANEQYF. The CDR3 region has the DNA TGCAGCGGATCTCAGGGGGCGAATGAGCAGTACTTC.